Presented here are 27 T cell receptor beta chains from one specimen sequenced in a study of blood T cell repertoires in COVID-19. Measured with immunoSEQ multiplex PCR; TCRdb has only the in-frame clones, and not every one. The sample includes over 100,000 clones, roughly 90% of them seen just once. Sequenced: peripheral blood. The source is a human donor with acute or convalescent COVID-19. The donor label of this sample is uncertain.

The genes are TRBV27 and TRBJ1-1, with no clear D. The ends were cut back, 5 bases at V and 4 bases at J, with 11 bases in the middle. The CDR3 consists of 13 residues. The germline V gene has CDR1 MNHEY and CDR2 SMNVEV (reference sequence). CDR3 region: CASSESPVTEAFF. CDR3 bases: TGTGCCAGCAGTGAGAGTCCGGTCACTGAAGCTTTCTTT.

The rearrangement links TRBV5-1 to TRBJ2-7; a possible D gene is TRBD1 (6 bases). The germline V and J ends were trimmed by 3 bases and 6 bases, with 22 bases remaining between them. Germline V lookup: CDR1 SGHRS, CDR2 YFSETQ. This CDR3 comprises 16 residues. DNA for the CDR3: TGCGCCAGCAGCTCACCCCCGGGACACTATAGGGTCGAGCAGTACTTC. This sequence encodes CASSSPPGHYRVEQYF.

The chain uses TRBV7-3 and TRBJ2-2, with D possibly being TRBD1 (6 bases). The length of the CDR3 is 16 residues. Per germline, CDR1 SGHTA and CDR2 FQGTGA. V was shortened by 2 bases and J by 5 bases, with 15 bases between the two germline ends. This CDR3 reads CASSLVGGPGTGELFF. The CDR3 bases are TGTGCCAGCAGCTTAGTTGGGGGCCCGGGAACCGGGGAGCTGTTTTTT.

V usage is TRBV28 and J usage is TRBJ2-7, with D possibly TRBD2 on 6 matching bases. The CDR3 spans 14 residues. Germline V gene data show CDR1 as MDHEN and CDR2 as SYDVKM. Trimming stripped 5 bases from V and 7 bases from J, with 18 bases between. The CDR3 spells CASSLQRAPSEQYF. The CDR3 DNA reads TGTGCCAGCAGTCTGCAGCGGGCCCCCTCTGAGCAGTACTTC.

In DNA form, the CDR3 reads TGTGCCTGGAGGGAGGGTAAGGAGCAGTTCTTC. This sequence encodes CAWREGKEQFF. The chain couples TRBV30 to TRBJ2-1; D may be TRBD2 (6 bases). The CDR3 has 11 residues. Trimming shortened V by 3 bases and J by 10 bases, and 10 bases separated the two germline ends. Germline V lookup: CDR1 GTSNPN, CDR2 SVGIG (reference sequence).

CDR3 amino acids: CASSSGQGPPAFF. In nucleotides, the CDR3 is TGTGCCAGCTCATCCGGACAGGGCCCTCCAGCTTTCTTT. The chain carries TRBV18 and TRBJ1-1; 8 bases line up with TRBD1. The junction had 9 bases not matched to a gene; V was cut back by 5 bases and J by 10 bases. The CDR3 has 13 residues. Germline-derived CDR1 and CDR2 are KGHSH and LQKENI.

In DNA, the CDR3 is TGTGCCAGCAGCCTGGGAGACTTTTTTACAACCGGGACTAATGATCGCACCGGGGAGCTGTTTTTT. This translates into CASSLGDFFTTGTNDRTGELFF. The chain couples TRBV28 to TRBJ2-2; 7 nucleotides match TRBD2. The CDR3 length is 22 residues. Unmatched junction bases numbered 29, after V lost 6 bases and J lost 4 bases. CDR1 MDHEN and CDR2 SYDVKM come from the germline V gene. The whole variable domain, filled in from reference TRBV28 and TRBJ2-2, reads DVKVTQSSRYLVKRTGEKVFLECVQDMDHENMFWYRQDPGLGLRLIYFSYDVKMKEKGDIPEGYSVSREKKERFSLILESASTNQTSMYLCASSLGDFFTTGTNDRTGELFFGEGSRLTVL.

This sequence joins TRBV5-4 and TRBJ2-5, with 10 bases aligning to TRBD1. The CDR3 consists of 14 residues. Germline V lookup: CDR1 SGHNT, CDR2 YYREEE (reference sequence). The V gene end was trimmed by 7 bases and the J gene end by 6 bases; junction bases not matched to a gene: 9. CDR3 amino acids: CASRKTGGAQTQYF. In nucleotides, the CDR3 is TGTGCCAGCCGTAAGACAGGGGGCGCGCAGACCCAGTACTTC.

The rearrangement links TRBV7-2 to TRBJ2-5; D ambiguous. This CDR3 comprises 13 residues. The germline gives CDR1 SGHTA, CDR2 FQGNSA. Trimming shortened V by 1 base and J by 3 bases, and 6 bases separated the two germline ends. CDR3 amino acids: CASSLVSEETQYF. DNA of the CDR3: TGTGCCAGCAGCTTAGTAAGCGAAGAGACCCAGTACTTC.

This chain joins TRBV18 and TRBJ1-2, with D perhaps matching TRBD1 (6 bases). V was shortened by 6 bases and J by 10 bases, with 24 bases between the two germline ends. Looked up from germline, CDR1 is KGHSH and CDR2 is LQKENI. This CDR3 is built from 15 residues. The CDR3 region is CASSPDSPMATPYTF. The CDR3 DNA reads as TGTGCCAGCTCTCCGGACAGCCCTATGGCTACACCCTACACCTTC.

This rearrangement joins TRBV2 to TRBJ2-6; TRBD1 agrees at 9 bases. CDR3 length equals 17 residues. After removal of 6 bases from V and 1 base from J, the junction contained 7 bases not matched to a gene. Germline V gives CDR1 SNHLY, CDR2 FYNNEI. In nucleotides, the CDR3 is TGTGCCAGCAGAACCGGGACAGGGACATCTGGGGCCAACGTCCTGACTTTC. Encoded protein: CASRTGTGTSGANVLTF.

This chain uses TRBV7-2 with TRBJ2-1, with TRBD2 matching 9 bases. The CDR3 extends over 19 amino acids. CDR1 is SGHTA and CDR2 is FQGNSA in the germline V gene. Trimming at V came to 3 bases and at J to 0 bases, leaving 12 bases not matched to a gene. CDR3 DNA sequence: TGTGCCAGCAGCTTCCCGGGACTAGCACCGAGCAGCTCCTACAATGAGCAGTTCTTC. It is translated as CASSFPGLAPSSSYNEQFF.

The chain has TRBV18 and TRBJ1-2, with D possibly being TRBD1 (5 bases). The CDR3 contains 14 residues. V was trimmed by 1 base and J by 1 base, leaving 7 bases between them. Germline-derived CDR1 and CDR2 are KGHSH and LQKENI. This CDR3 reads CASSPQGINYGYTF. CDR3 sequence (DNA): TGTGCCAGCTCACCACAGGGGATTAACTATGGCTACACCTTC.

This chain uses TRBV27 with TRBJ2-4, with 11 bases matching TRBD2. The CDR3 extends over 19 amino acids. Germline loops: CDR1 MNHEY, CDR2 SMNVEV (reference sequence). The V and J ends lost 1 base and 0 bases, in that order; junction bases with no gene match: 8. The CDR3 loop is CASSLFGTSGILAKNIQYF. The DNA of the CDR3 is TGTGCCAGCAGTTTATTTGGGACTAGCGGAATTTTAGCCAAAAACATTCAGTACTTC.

J is TRBJ2-5 and V is TRBV7-6, with 7 bases fitting TRBD2. The CDR3 is 17 residues long. Germline CDR1 SGHVS, CDR2 FNYEAQ. V trimming: 0 bases; J trimming: 5 bases; junction bases outside the gene matches: 12. CDR3 nucleotide sequence: TGTGCCAGCAGCTTAGCGGTGGGGAGGGGCGGTATGGAGACCCAGTACTTC. Amino acid sequence: CASSLAVGRGGMETQYF.

The table lists this clone with a count of one. The V call is TRBV7-2, the J call TRBJ2-7; TRBD2 matches 10 bases. CDR3 length equals 19 residues. With V trimmed by 1 base and J by 2 bases, 14 bases remained unmatched. Germline CDR1 is SGHTA and CDR2 is FQGNSA. The CDR3, as DNA: TGTGCCAGCAGCTTAGACTCCCCCCTCTCTAGCGGGAGACCCTACGAGCAGTACTTC. Translation: CASSLDSPLSSGRPYEQYF.

This clone was recorded once. The chain employs TRBV9 and TRBJ1-4; no reliable D call. V lost 5 bases to trimming and J lost 4 bases, with 6 bases between them. CDR1 is SGDLS, CDR2 YYNGEE, per germline. The CDR3 covers 12 residues. CDR3 protein: CASSSGNEKLFF. CDR3 coding DNA: TGTGCCAGCAGTTCGGGTAATGAAAAACTGTTTTTT.

The rearrangement links TRBV4-3 to TRBJ1-4; D is undetermined. V lost 0 bases to trimming and J lost 4 bases, with 9 bases between them. The CDR3 loop spans 15 amino acids. Germline CDR1 reads LGHNA; CDR2 reads YSLEER. The DNA for the CDR3 is TGCGCCAGCAGCCAAGATGCAACGGGTAATGAAAAACTGTTTTTT. This encodes CASSQDATGNEKLFF.

The gene calls are TRBV5-4 and TRBJ2-1; maybe TRBD2 (6 bases). Trimming left V 0 bases short and J 7 bases short, with 11 bases between. This CDR3 region has 14 residues. Germline loops: CDR1 SGHNT, CDR2 YYREEE (reference sequence). The CDR3 sequence: CASSLAGEANEQFF. The DNA of the CDR3 is TGTGCCAGCAGCTTGGCGGGAGAAGCGAATGAGCAGTTCTTC.

V gene TRBV7-9 combines with J gene TRBJ2-3, with 7 bases that match TRBD2. In germline, CDR1 is SEHNR, CDR2 FQNEAQ (reference sequence). The trim removed 8 bases at V and 2 bases at J, leaving 7 bases unmatched. This CDR3 has 14 amino acids. CDR3 in amino acids: CASAGLTYTDTQYF. DNA of the CDR3: TGTGCCAGCGCGGGACTAACCTACACAGATACGCAGTATTTT.

The rearrangement joins TRBV3-1 (or the pseudogene TRBV3-2) to TRBJ2-7; the D is unclear. This CDR3 is built from 12 residues. Trimming removed 2 bases at V and 3 bases at J, with 5 bases between. Germline V gives CDR1 LGHDT, CDR2 YNNKEL (reference sequence). The CDR3 DNA reads TGTGCCAGCAGCCAATCTAACTACGAGCAGTACTTC. Protein product: CASSQSNYEQYF.

J is TRBJ1-5 and V is TRBV15, with D possibly TRBD1 on 5 matching bases. The CDR3 consists of 14 residues. V was pared by 0 bases and J by 7 bases, with 10 bases between. CDR1 and CDR2 from the germline V gene are LNHNV and YYDKDF (reference sequence). The CDR3 loop reads CATSRDRGSQPQHF. The CDR3, as DNA: TGTGCCACCAGCAGAGATCGGGGGAGCCAGCCCCAGCATTTT.

V is TRBV28 and J is TRBJ2-1, with a weak D call TRBD2 (6 bases). This CDR3 comprises 18 residues. V lost 7 bases, J lost 0 bases, and 22 bases lay in between. Germline V lookup: CDR1 MDHEN, CDR2 SYDVKM. The CDR3 sequence: CASTPYIGRESSYNEQFF. In nucleotides, the CDR3 is TGTGCCAGCACCCCTTACATAGGGCGGGAAAGCTCCTACAATGAGCAGTTCTTC. Together with reference TRBV28 and TRBJ2-1, the CDR3 gives the full variable domain: DVKVTQSSRYLVKRTGEKVFLECVQDMDHENMFWYRQDPGLGLRLIYFSYDVKMKEKGDIPEGYSVSREKKERFSLILESASTNQTSMYLCASTPYIGRESSYNEQFFGPGTRLTVL.

A single count supports this clone. The chain has TRBV10-3 and TRBJ2-2; the D gene is possibly TRBD2 (6 bases). The CDR3 length is 19 residues. V lost 4 bases and J lost 1, with 22 bases in between. Germline V CDR1 and CDR2: ENHRY, SYGVKD. In DNA, the CDR3 is TGTGCCATCAGTGGAAGGCCTGAGGTCTCCGGGGGGAACACCGGGGAGCTGTTTTTT. Translated, it gives CAISGRPEVSGGNTGELFF.

The chain uses TRBV7-3 and TRBJ2-3; no clear D. V was trimmed by 1 base and J by 6 bases, leaving 11 bases between them. The CDR3 is made up of 14 amino acids. Germline CDR1 and CDR2: SGHTA and FQGTGA. CDR3 bases: TGTGCCAGCAGCTTAAGGCCCGGGTTCGATACGCAGTATTTT. It is translated as CASSLRPGFDTQYF.

This chain links TRBV28 with TRBJ1-5; 8 bases map to TRBD1. In germline, CDR1 is MDHEN, CDR2 SYDVKM. There are 15 residues in the CDR3. The V and J ends lost 6 bases and 6 bases, in that order; junction bases with no gene match: 10. The CDR3 DNA follows: TGTGCCAGCAGCCCGGACAGGGCAGGGCGTCAGCCCCAGCATTTT. Amino acid sequence: CASSPDRAGRQPQHF.

The chain links TRBV9 to TRBJ2-1; 9 positions agree with TRBD2. Losses at the gene ends were 0 bases for V and 4 bases for J; bases not matched to a gene: 5. The CDR3 covers 16 residues. Per the germline V gene, CDR1 is SGDLS and CDR2 is YYNGEE. CDR3 residues: CASSVAGGGEYNEQFF. CDR3 bases: TGTGCCAGCAGCGTAGCCGGCGGGGGGGAATACAATGAGCAGTTCTTC.